What follows are 20 T cell receptor beta chains derived from one specimen sequenced in a study of blood T cells in healthy people across ages. Primers used in a second PCR of about 7 to 12 cycles were a sample-barcoded 5' primer and a J-beta primer mix. One entry per CDR3 protein, called by TCRdb with MiXCR from the 5' RACE reads. The sample contains 550,000 to 650,000 distinct CDR3 sequences, roughly a quarter of which appear only once. The data also belong to a second study, concerning T cells of mothers and their children.

Sequencing was done on a sample of blood. These receptors were collected from a boy aged 2-9 years in good health.

This chain links TRBV12-3 or TRBV12-4 with TRBJ2-5, with unresolved D. The last part of the DNA fits TRBJ2-1 better; the J call may be wrong. This CDR3 has 12 amino acids. The CDR3 region has the DNA TGTGCCAGCAGTTCCAGCATCAATGAGCAGTTCTTC. It translates to CASSSSINEQFF.

This chain connects TRBV5-1 to TRBJ2-3; 7 positions match TRBD1. CDR3 length: 15 amino acids. V shed 7 bases and J 4 bases; nucleotides not matched to a gene: 12. The germline V gene encodes CDR1 SGHRS and CDR2 YFSETQ. CDR3 in DNA: TGCGCCAGCGGCCGAGGGGGCGACATTTCAGATACGCAGTATTTT. Encoded protein: CASGRGGDISDTQYF.

The chain employs TRBV7-9 and TRBJ2-5, with D perhaps matching TRBD2 (6 bases). TRBJ2-7 matches the DNA end more closely, so the J call is doubtful. The CDR3 contains 15 residues. Germline V gene data show CDR1 as SEHNR and CDR2 as FQNEAQ (reference sequence). The CDR3 is CASSLWGLVSYEQYF. The CDR3 nucleotides are TGTGCCAGCAGCTTGTGGGGACTGGTCTCCTACGAGCAGTACTTC.

The sample holds a few counts of this clonotype. The V and J genes are TRBV21-1 and TRBJ2-2; the DNA was not used to check the table's D call, TRBD1. TRBV21-1 is given as a pseudogene. The CDR3 extends over 18 amino acids. CDR3 coding DNA: TGTGCCAGCAGCAAAGGGGCGACAGGTGGCGACTACACCGGGGAGCCGTTTTTT. Its protein is CASSKGATGGDYTGEPFF.

This clonotype has ten or more counts. The chain links TRBV29-1 to TRBJ2-2, with 7 bases lining up with TRBD2. CDR3 length equals 14 residues. Looked up from germline, CDR1 is SQVTM and CDR2 is ANQGSEA. V was pared by 1 base and J by 1 base, with 0 bases of the junction left unmatched. In DNA form, the CDR3 reads TGCAGCGTTGAAGCGGGGGGGAACACCGGGGAGCTGTTTTTT. This codes for CSVEAGGNTGELFF.

V is TRBV7-8 and J is TRBJ2-1; D not resolved. Per the germline V gene, CDR1 is SGHVS and CDR2 is FQNEAQ. CDR3 length equals 13 residues. The V end lost 5 bases, the J end lost 5 bases, and 10 bases lay between the germline ends. CDR3 nucleotide sequence: TGTGCCAGCAGCATGGACCTGAACAATGAGCAGTTCTTC. Translating gives CASSMDLNNEQFF. Supplemented by reference TRBV7-8 and TRBJ2-1, the full variable domain reads GAGVSQSPRYKVAKRGQDVALRCDPISGHVSLFWYQQALGQGPEFLTYFQNEAQLDKSGLPSDRFFAERPEGSVSTLKIQRTQQEDSAVYLCASSMDLNNEQFFGPGTRLTVL.

Only a few counts were recorded for this clonotype. The chain links TRBV10-2 to TRBJ2-1; the match to TRBD1 covers 11 bases. Trimming took 6 bases from V and 7 from J; bases not matched to a gene: 8. CDR3 length: 15 residues. Germline V gene data show CDR1 as WSHSY and CDR2 as SAAADI. Written as DNA, the CDR3 is TGCGCCAGCAGGCCGGGACAGGGGGTTGCGAATGAGCAGTTCTTC. Its translation: CASRPGQGVANEQFF.

This clonotype was seen more than once but under ten times. The chain couples TRBV12-3 or TRBV12-4 to TRBJ2-5; D gene unclear. The last part of the DNA fits TRBJ2-1 better; the J call may be wrong. This CDR3 comprises 15 residues. The CDR3: CASSPRVLVLNEQFF. CDR3 sequence (DNA): TGTGCCAGCAGTCCTAGAGTCCTAGTTCTCAATGAGCAGTTCTTC.

The genes are TRBV3-1 and TRBJ2-3, with unresolved D. The CDR3 loop spans 17 amino acids. V was cut by 0 bases and J by 0 bases, with 13 bases left in between. Germline-derived CDR1 and CDR2 are LGHDT and YNNKEL (reference sequence). The CDR3: CASSQDLGLISTDTQYF. The CDR3 DNA sequence: TGTGCCAGCAGCCAAGATCTGGGTCTGATTAGCACAGATACGCAGTATTTT.

This clonotype was observed a few times. The chain combines TRBV12-3 or TRBV12-4 with TRBJ1-2; D not resolved. The CDR3 totals 16 residues. V lost 5 bases and J 1 base, leaving 17 bases between the germline ends. The CDR3: CASSTPLMGSNYGYTF. CDR3 DNA sequence: TGTGCCAGCAGTACCCCGTTGATGGGGAGTAACTATGGCTACACCTTC.

This clonotype occurred many times. The chain combines TRBV25-1 with TRBJ2-7, with unresolved D. Trimming stripped 3 bases from V and 0 bases from J, with 15 bases between. Germline lookup yields CDR1 MGHDK and CDR2 SYGVNS. The CDR3 loop spans 16 amino acids. CDR3: CASSDSANQSSYEQYF. The CDR3 nucleotides read TGTGCCAGCAGTGACAGCGCTAACCAGAGCTCCTACGAGCAGTACTTC.

This clonotype was counted a few times. The CDR3 here is CASSQEGLARGTQYF. CDR3 bases: TGCGCCAGCAGCCAAGAAGGACTAGCGAGGGGGACCCAGTACTTC. V is TRBV4-1 and J is TRBJ2-5, with 9 bases aligning to TRBD2. The CDR3 consists of 15 residues. J gave up 7 bases and V 0 bases, and 6 bases lay outside the gene matches. CDR1 is MGHRA and CDR2 is YSYEKL in the germline V gene.

The V gene is TRBV3-1, the J gene TRBJ2-5; tentative D call: TRBD2 (6 bases). V was pared by 4 bases and J by 5 bases, with 14 bases between. Per the germline V gene, CDR1 is LGHDT and CDR2 is YNNKEL (reference sequence). CDR3 size: 14 residues. The CDR3 reads CASSRGGIGETQYF. CDR3 sequence (DNA): TGTGCCAGCAGCCGCGGCGGGATCGGTGAGACCCAGTACTTC.

Only a few counts were recorded for this clonotype. The CDR3 DNA sequence: TGCAGCGTTGAGATCCCCCCCTGGACAGTGGAGACCCAGTACTTC. As protein: CSVEIPPWTVETQYF. This rearrangement joins TRBV29-1 to TRBJ2-5, with TRBD1 as a possible D gene (6 bases). The V and J ends lost 3 bases and 5 bases respectively, with 19 bases between them. The CDR3 sequence is 15 residues long. Germline V lookup: CDR1 SQVTM, CDR2 ANQGSEA. Filled out from reference TRBV29-1 and TRBJ2-5, the complete variable domain reads SAVISQKPSRDICQRGTSLTIQCQVDSQVTMMFWYRQQPGQSLTLIATANQGSEATYESGFVIDKFPISRPNLTFSTLTVSNMSPEDSSIYLCSVEIPPWTVETQYFGPGTRLLVL.

V gene TRBV7-2 combines with J gene TRBJ1-2, with D unclear. In germline, CDR1 is SGHTA, CDR2 FQGNSA. The CDR3 runs to 12 residues. Trimming stripped 0 bases from V and 9 bases from J, with 8 bases between. The CDR3 DNA is TGTGCCAGCAGCTTAGCGCCAGCCAGCTACACCTTC. It translates to CASSLAPASYTF.

J is TRBJ2-1 and V is TRBV20-1; D may be TRBD2 (6 bases). Germline CDR1 is DFQATT and CDR2 is SNEGSKA (reference sequence). Trimming left V 0 bases short and J 3 bases short, with 15 bases between. This CDR3 is built from 16 residues. The CDR3 sequence is CSARDFTARGYNEQFF. The CDR3 DNA sequence: TGCAGTGCTAGAGATTTCACTGCGCGGGGCTACAATGAGCAGTTCTTC.

This clonotype was detected only a few times. The chain combines TRBV13 with TRBJ2-6, with 7 bases identical to TRBD2. CDR3 size: 18 residues. The germline gives CDR1 PRHDT, CDR2 FYEKMQ (reference sequence). With 3 bases clipped from V and 1 base from J, the junction kept 9 bases outside the gene matches. For the CDR3, the DNA is TGTGCCAGCAGCTTGGGACTATCGCTCTTATCTGGGGCCAACGTCCTGACTTTC. This encodes CASSLGLSLLSGANVLTF.

With regard to this clonotype: One end of the junction is discordant with germline, which a read error may explain. The J gene is TRBJ2-7, the V gene TRBV6-5; tentatively, D is TRBD1 (5 bases). CDR3 size: 14 residues. Germline assignment: CDR1 MNHEY and CDR2 SVGAGI. The CDR3 protein is CASRHTTTDSLVAF. CDR3 DNA: TGTGCCAGCAGACACACCACCACTGACAGTTTAGTGGCGTTC.

The chain carries TRBV6-5 and TRBJ1-2, with 8 positions matching TRBD1. CDR1 is MNHEY and CDR2 is SVGAGI in the germline V gene. The CDR3 covers 15 residues. V lost 6 bases, J lost 2 bases, and 8 bases stayed unmatched. Here the CDR3 reads CASRGDRGSNYGYTF. The CDR3 bases are TGTGCCAGCAGGGGCGACAGGGGATCCAACTATGGCTACACCTTC.

The CDR3 nucleotides read TGCAGTGCTAGAGGCAGGGAAGAGACCCAGTACTTC. Amino acids: CSARGREETQYF. This chain joins TRBV20-1 and TRBJ2-5; D might be TRBD1 (5 bases). Germline CDR1 reads DFQATT; CDR2 reads SNEGSKA (reference sequence). The CDR3 loop spans 12 amino acids. The V and J ends lost 1 base and 3 bases respectively, with 6 bases between them.